Following are 13 T cell receptor beta chains from one sample sequenced in a study of breast tumors, draining lymph nodes, adjacent tissues. Axillary draining lymph nodes of breast cancer patients supplied the node samples. TCRdb redid the calling of the multiplex PCR reads with MiXCR, one entry per CDR3 protein. The sample has approximately 170,000 distinct CDR3 sequences, approximately 33% seen once; the top ten hold about 4.5%. The specimen sequenced was axillary lymph node tissue. The receptors shown here come from a female donor with breast cancer. Some clones in this sample may be carry-over from other donors' samples.

The chain recombines TRBV2 with TRBJ2-1; 13 positions agree with TRBD2. CDR1 SNHLY and CDR2 FYNNEI come from the germline V gene. V lost 4 bases to trimming and J lost 3 bases; unmatched junction nucleotides: 9. The CDR3 length is 18 residues. CDR3 sequence reads: CASSVSGTSGTNYNEQFF. The DNA for the CDR3 is TGTGCCAGCAGTGTATCCGGGACTAGCGGGACAAACTACAATGAGCAGTTCTTC.

This clonotype occurred a few times. Since a much larger clone is just one base distant, this may be a read error. The J gene is TRBJ2-1, the V gene TRBV20-1, with 8 bases identical to TRBD2. In germline, CDR1 is DFQATT, CDR2 SNEGSKA (reference sequence). The CDR3 runs 14 residues. V dropped 6 bases and J dropped 8; count of bases not matched to a gene: 12. The CDR3 sequence is CSAQRETVDDEQFF. As DNA, the CDR3 is TGCAGTGCGCAGCGGGAGACGGTGGACGATGAGCAGTTCTTC.

The chain has TRBV6-1 and TRBJ2-1; no clear D gene. Trimming removed 10 bases from V and 0 bases from J, with 13 bases in between. CDR3 length: 14 amino acids. Per the germline V gene, CDR1 is MNHNS and CDR2 is SASEGT. The chain's CDR3 is CATAKSSSYNEQFF. DNA of the CDR3: TGTGCCACCGCAAAATCGAGCTCCTACAATGAGCAGTTCTTC.

This clonotype was counted at least ten times. This chain uses TRBV7-3 with TRBJ1-2; possibly TRBD1 for D (5 bases). This CDR3 contains 13 residues. Trimming removed 5 bases at V and 8 bases at J, with 15 bases between. Looked up from germline, CDR1 is SGHTA and CDR2 is FQGTGA. The CDR3 is CASSLGVGEGYTF. The CDR3 DNA sequence: TGTGCCAGCAGCCTGGGGGTGGGGGAAGGCTACACCTTC.

A note on this clonotype: This clone may be a read error of a much larger clone one base away. This chain uses TRBV13 with TRBJ2-2; unclear D gene. Germline-derived CDR1 and CDR2 are PRHDT and FYEKMQ (reference sequence). CDR3 length: 12 residues. The CDR3 region is CANSLSAGELFF. For the CDR3, the DNA is TGTGCCAACAGCTTAAGTGCTGGGGAGCTGTTTTTT.

The chain couples TRBV6-5 to TRBJ2-2; 14 bases agree with TRBD2. V was pared by 5 bases and J by 6 bases, with 2 bases of the junction left unmatched. Germline CDR1 reads MNHEY; CDR2 reads SVGAGI. The CDR3 consists of 15 residues. CDR3 loop: CASSRLAGGPGELFF. The CDR3 DNA is TGTGCCAGCAGTAGACTAGCGGGAGGGCCCGGGGAGCTGTTTTTT.

This clonotype has just a few counts. The germline gene is not matched at one end of the junction; a read error may be the cause. The chain recombines TRBV6-6 with TRBJ1-3; a possible D gene is TRBD1 (5 bases). Germline loops: CDR1 MNHNY, CDR2 SVGAGI (reference sequence). CDR3 length equals 16 residues. DNA for the CDR3: TGTGCCAGCAGTCACTCGGGGGGGAACTCTGGAAACACCATATATTTT. Protein: CASSHSGGNSGNTIYF.

In its sample, this clonotype was seen many times. The chain is built from TRBV5-4 and TRBJ1-2; tentatively, D is TRBD1 (6 bases). The germline V gene encodes CDR1 SGHNT and CDR2 YYREEE (reference sequence). The CDR3 covers 15 residues. The V gene lost 4 bases and the J gene lost 0 bases, with 13 bases spanning the gap. CDR3 DNA sequence: TGTGCCAGCAGCGGGAGGACAGACACTAACTATGGCTACACCTTC. As protein: CASSGRTDTNYGYTF.

The chain links TRBV6-1 to TRBJ2-2, with D perhaps matching TRBD1 or TRBD2 (6 bases each). V dropped 5 bases and J dropped 7 bases, with 17 bases sitting between them. This CDR3 region has 15 residues. CDR1 and CDR2 from the germline V gene are MNHNS and SASEGT. CDR3 region: CASSKRRGDDGELFF. In DNA, the CDR3 is TGTGCCAGCAGTAAGAGGAGGGGGGACGACGGGGAGCTGTTTTTT.

The chain combines TRBV12-3 or TRBV12-4 with TRBJ1-6, with 11 bases that match TRBD1. The V segment lost 9 bases and the J segment 9 bases; nucleotides outside the gene matches: 7. CDR3 length: 14 amino acids. The CDR3 reads CASRTGGGISPLHF. DNA of the CDR3: TGTGCCAGTCGGACAGGGGGCGGGATTTCACCCCTCCACTTT.

This chain connects TRBV7-2 to TRBJ1-1, with unresolved D. Trimming removed 2 bases at V and 1 base at J, with 8 bases between. The CDR3 is 14 amino acids. Germline assignment: CDR1 SGHTA and CDR2 FQGNSA. CDR3 coding DNA: TGTGCCAGCAGCTTATTCCCCCCGAACACTGAAGCTTTCTTT. Residues: CASSLFPPNTEAFF.

This clonotype was detected ten times or more. J is TRBJ1-2 and V is TRBV7-9; 7 bases map to TRBD1. Germline V gene data show CDR1 as SEHNR and CDR2 as FQNEAQ (reference sequence). The CDR3 contains 13 residues. V was pared by 8 bases and J by 0 bases, with 3 bases of the junction left unmatched. CDR3 in amino acids: CASAGGTNYGYTF. CDR3 nucleotide sequence: TGTGCCAGCGCAGGGGGGACTAACTATGGCTACACCTTC. The entire variable domain, with the rest obtained from reference TRBV7-9 and TRBJ1-2, is as follows: DTGVSQNPRHKITKRGQNVTFRCDPISEHNRLYWYRQTLGQGPEFLTYFQNEAQLEKSRLLSDRFSAERPKGSFSTLEIQRTEQGDSAMYLCASAGGTNYGYTFGSGTRLTVV.

The CDR3 nucleotides read TGTGCCATCAGTGACCTCGTCGGCAGGGGGCACGAGCAGTACTTC. Its protein is CAISDLVGRGHEQYF. V is TRBV10-3 and J is TRBJ2-7; TRBD1 aligns across 8 bases. V lost 3 bases to trimming and J lost 5 bases; unmatched junction nucleotides: 9. This CDR3 is built from 15 residues. Germline-derived CDR1 and CDR2 are ENHRY and SYGVKD.